These 27 T cell receptor beta chains were all obtained from the same sample, sequenced in a study of T-cell memory formation after mild COVID-19. Using its own MiXCR run on the 5' RACE reads, TCRdb lists one record per CDR3 protein. The profile shows 120,000 to 150,000 distinct CDR3 sequences, 13% to 15% of them singletons. Material: PBMCs or a T cell subset sorted from them (not recorded which). The receptors here all came from an adult woman who had mild COVID-19 (a few samples of this study predate the infection). Cell type and time point are not known.

This clonotype was seen a few times. The chain joins TRBV30 to TRBJ1-5, with D hard to call. Trimming removed 1 base from V and 8 bases from J, with 9 bases in between. Germline V lookup: CDR1 GTSNPN, CDR2 SVGIG (reference sequence). The CDR3 runs to 12 residues. CDR3 bases: TGTGCCTGGAGTGCCGGTTCGGAGCCCCAGCATTTT. Translating it yields CAWSAGSEPQHF.

The CDR3: CASSLVAVEQYF. DNA for the CDR3: TGTGCCAGCAGCTTGGTGGCAGTCGAGCAGTACTTC. This chain connects TRBV5-6 to TRBJ2-7; D remains unclear. V was clipped by 0 bases and J by 6 bases, with 7 bases between them. This CDR3 has 12 residues. In germline, CDR1 is SGHDT, CDR2 YYEEEE.

V and J are TRBV4-1 and TRBJ1-2; 9 bases map to TRBD1. The trim removed 1 base at V and 6 bases at J, leaving 9 bases unmatched. The CDR3 sequence is 16 residues long. The V gene's germline CDR1 is MGHRA and CDR2 YSYEKL. CDR3 in amino acids: CASSQGPGGTGNGYTF. CDR3 nucleotide sequence: TGCGCCAGCAGCCAAGGCCCCGGGGGGACAGGGAATGGCTACACCTTC.

The chain couples TRBV29-1 to TRBJ2-2, with 9 nucleotides matching TRBD2. The CDR3 has 14 amino acids. Germline values: CDR1 SQVTM, CDR2 ANQGSEA. Trimming cost V 3 bases and J 2 bases; bases outside gene matches: 1. In DNA, the CDR3 is TGCAGCGTTGAGACTAGCGGTAACACCGGGGAGCTGTTTTTT. Translated, it gives CSVETSGNTGELFF.

This clonotype was observed a handful of times. V gene TRBV7-3 combines with J gene TRBJ2-1; possibly TRBD2 for D (6 bases). CDR1 SGHTA and CDR2 FQGTGA come from the germline V gene. Between the trimmed V and J ends, which lost 4 bases and 4 bases, there was a span of 14 bases. This CDR3 has 15 amino acids. CDR3 loop: CASSSIGGSYNEQFF. The DNA for the CDR3 is TGTGCCAGCAGCTCAATCGGGGGTAGTTACAATGAGCAGTTCTTC.

The CDR3 DNA reads TGTGCCAGCAGCTTGTTACTAGCGGGAACCGATGAGCAGTTCTTC. It translates to CASSLLLAGTDEQFF. J is TRBJ2-1 and V is TRBV11-1, with 10 bases identical to TRBD2. This CDR3 comprises 15 residues. CDR1 SGHAT and CDR2 FQDESV come from the germline V gene (reference sequence). J gave up 8 bases and V 3 bases, and 7 bases lay outside the gene matches.

In its sample, this clonotype was seen many times. The chain couples TRBV7-3 to TRBJ2-1; 13 nucleotides line up with TRBD2. There are 20 residues in the CDR3. After removal of 7 bases from V and 7 bases from J, the junction contained 22 bases not matched to a gene. Germline-derived CDR1 and CDR2 are SGHTA and FQGTGA. The CDR3: CASTKGPGLAGIPSENEQFF. The DNA of the CDR3 is TGTGCCAGCACCAAAGGGCCGGGACTAGCGGGAATCCCTAGTGAAAATGAGCAGTTCTTC.

This clonotype was picked up a small number of times. J is TRBJ2-3 and V is TRBV6-5; no definite D call. V was pared by 0 bases and J by 5 bases, with 6 bases between. This CDR3 is 13 amino acids long. Per germline, CDR1 MNHEY and CDR2 SVGAGI. The DNA for the CDR3 is TGTGCCAGCAGTTACTCAGACGAAGATACGCAGTATTTT. Its protein is CASSYSDEDTQYF.

This clonotype was counted between two and nine times. The rearrangement links TRBV29-1 to TRBJ1-4; tentatively, D is TRBD1 (5 bases). The length of the CDR3 is 17 residues. V was cut by 1 base and J by 4 bases, with 19 bases left in between. Germline V lookup: CDR1 SQVTM, CDR2 ANQGSEA. The CDR3 nucleotides read TGCAGCGTTGAAGTCGGGACGGGGGAACGGAGTAATGAAAAACTGTTTTTT. This codes for CSVEVGTGERSNEKLFF. The full variable domain, with the rest looked up from reference TRBV29-1 and TRBJ1-4, is SAVISQKPSRDICQRGTSLTIQCQVDSQVTMMFWYRQQPGQSLTLIATANQGSEATYESGFVIDKFPISRPNLTFSTLTVSNMSPEDSSIYLCSVEVGTGERSNEKLFFGSGTQLSVL.

This chain links TRBV6-5 with TRBJ2-7; D is unresolved. Per the germline V gene, CDR1 is MNHEY and CDR2 is SVGAGI. V was clipped by 0 bases and J by 2 bases, with 5 bases between them. The CDR3 has 13 residues. The CDR3 sequence is CASSYSSPYEQYF. DNA for the CDR3: TGTGCCAGCAGTTACTCGTCACCCTACGAGCAGTACTTC.

This clonotype showed up just a few times. This rearrangement joins TRBV6-5 to TRBJ1-5; D is ambiguous. The CDR3 length is 15 residues. The V end lost 0 bases, the J end lost 7 bases, and 13 bases lay between the germline ends. CDR1 and CDR2 from the germline V gene are MNHEY and SVGAGI. The CDR3 loop is CASSYSNGFGQPQHF. DNA of the CDR3: TGTGCCAGCAGTTACTCGAACGGCTTCGGGCAGCCCCAGCATTTT.

This clonotype has a handful of counts. The chain carries TRBV27 and TRBJ2-3; D is unclear. The CDR3 spans 12 residues. Germline V gene lookup returns CDR1 MNHEY and CDR2 SMNVEV (reference sequence). V was trimmed by 6 bases and J by 2 bases, leaving 6 bases between them. The CDR3: CASRPTTDTQYF. The CDR3 coding sequence is TGTGCCAGCAGACCGACCACAGATACGCAGTATTTT.

The rearrangement links TRBV6-5 to TRBJ2-6; the match to TRBD2 covers 13 bases. The trim removed 7 bases at V and 6 bases at J, leaving 18 bases unmatched. The CDR3 length is 20 residues. Germline V lookup: CDR1 MNHEY, CDR2 SVGAGI. CDR3 nucleotides: TGTGCCAGCAAGGGGGGACTAGCGGGGCCAGGTGGAGTGGAGGCCAACGTCCTGACTTTC. Translating it yields CASKGGLAGPGGVEANVLTF.

The V call is TRBV4-2, the J call TRBJ2-2, with D possibly being TRBD1 (5 bases). This CDR3 comprises 16 residues. CDR1 is LGHNA, CDR2 YNFKEQ, per germline. V was trimmed by 0 bases and J by 1 base, leaving 9 bases between them. Here the CDR3 reads CASSQEPQVNTGELFF. CDR3 DNA sequence: TGTGCCAGCAGCCAAGAACCACAGGTGAACACCGGGGAGCTGTTTTTT.

This clonotype was found a few times. The chain has TRBV12-3 or TRBV12-4 and TRBJ1-5, with TRBD1 matching over 8 bases. Trimming at V came to 6 bases and at J to 0 bases, leaving 16 bases not matched to a gene. The CDR3 has 19 amino acids. This chain's CDR3 is CASSPERDRLGFSNQPQHF. The CDR3 DNA is TGTGCCAGCAGCCCTGAGCGGGACAGGCTCGGATTTAGCAATCAGCCCCAGCATTTT.

The chain links TRBV5-4 to TRBJ2-2; TRBD1 aligns across 7 bases. From germline, CDR1 is SGHNT and CDR2 YYREEE (reference sequence). V lost 2 bases to trimming and J lost 7 bases; unmatched junction nucleotides: 8. The CDR3 is made up of 15 amino acids. DNA of the CDR3: TGTGCCAGCAGCTTCGGACAGGAGAAGGTCGGGGAGCTGTTTTTT. It yields the protein CASSFGQEKVGELFF.

The V and J genes are TRBV7-2 and TRBJ2-1, with no clear D. Germline V gene data show CDR1 as SGHTA and CDR2 as FQGNSA. The CDR3 covers 14 residues. V shed 2 bases and J shed 0 bases, with 5 bases lying between them. As DNA, the CDR3 is TGTGCCAGCAGCTTAAGCGACTCCTACAATGAGCAGTTCTTC. As protein: CASSLSDSYNEQFF.

In its sample, this clonotype was seen a few times. V and J are TRBV18 and TRBJ2-2; the D is unclear. Between the trimmed V and J ends, which lost 0 bases and 2 bases, there was a span of 16 bases. Germline loops: CDR1 KGHSH, CDR2 LQKENI. The CDR3 contains 18 residues. The CDR3 DNA reads TGTGCCAGCTCACCACCGGAGATTGGTGGTCGAAACACCGGGGAGCTGTTTTTT. It translates to CASSPPEIGGRNTGELFF.

This clonotype occurred many times. J is TRBJ2-1 and V is TRBV2; TRBD1 matches 11 bases. Germline V CDR1 and CDR2: SNHLY, FYNNEI. J lost 7 bases, V lost 7 bases, and 12 bases had no gene match. The CDR3 runs to 16 residues. CDR3 nucleotides: TGTGCCAGCACCGCGGAGGGGACAGGGGGTGGAAATGAGCAGTTCTTC. This encodes CASTAEGTGGGNEQFF.

This clonotype has at least ten counts. This chain uses TRBV12-3 or TRBV12-4 with TRBJ1-1; D gene uncertain. This CDR3 spans 17 amino acids. Trimming left V 3 bases short and J 0 bases short, with 17 bases between. CDR3 amino acids: CASSFGPGVRVNTEAFF. The CDR3 bases are TGTGCCAGCAGTTTTGGGCCAGGCGTCCGGGTGAACACTGAAGCTTTCTTT.

This clonotype was observed a handful of times. The V gene is TRBV9, the J gene TRBJ2-1; 12 positions match TRBD2. Germline V CDR1 and CDR2: SGDLS, YYNGEE. CDR3 length: 17 amino acids. V lost 1 base and J lost 4; bases outside the gene matches: 6. As DNA, the CDR3 is TGTGCCAGCAGCGTATCAGGACTAGCGGGAAGATACAATGAGCAGTTCTTC. Amino acid sequence: CASSVSGLAGRYNEQFF.

In this sample, this clonotype turned up a few times. The rearrangement links TRBV7-8 to TRBJ1-1; unclear D gene. Trimming cost V 7 bases and J 1 base, with 4 bases left between them. The germline V gene has CDR1 SGHVS and CDR2 FQNEAQ. The CDR3 runs 11 residues. CDR3 DNA: TGTGCCAGCACGGAGAACACTGAAGCTTTCTTT. As protein: CASTENTEAFF.

This clonotype was picked up many times. The chain has TRBV29-1 and TRBJ2-7; TRBD1 matches 7 bases. The CDR3 has 16 amino acids. Trimming cost V 4 bases and J 4 bases; bases outside gene matches: 16. CDR1 SQVTM and CDR2 ANQGSEA come from the germline V gene. This chain's CDR3 is CSVVRDSTVLGYEQYF. DNA of the CDR3: TGCAGCGTTGTCCGGGACAGCACCGTGTTGGGGTACGAGCAGTACTTC.

Only a few counts were recorded for this clonotype. The chain joins TRBV7-8 to TRBJ2-1; 7 bases agree with TRBD2. V lost 2 bases, J lost 8 bases, and 6 bases stayed unmatched. This CDR3 region has 14 residues. CDR1 and CDR2 (germline): SGHVS, FQNEAQ. As DNA, the CDR3 is TGTGCCAGCAGCTTAAAAGGCGGGAGCTATGAGCAGTTCTTC. Its translation is CASSLKGGSYEQFF.

V is TRBV5-6 and J is TRBJ1-1; no definite D call. CDR1 SGHDT and CDR2 YYEEEE come from the germline V gene. The V gene lost 4 bases and the J gene lost 0 bases, with 7 bases spanning the gap. This CDR3 comprises 13 residues. The CDR3 DNA is TGTGCCAGCAGCCGAGGGTTGAACACTGAAGCTTTCTTT. It yields the protein CASSRGLNTEAFF.

This clonotype has only a few counts. The chain combines TRBV5-5 with TRBJ2-1, with D tentatively TRBD2 (5 bases). CDR1 SGHKS and CDR2 YYEKEE come from the germline V gene (reference sequence). The ends were cut back, 4 bases at V and 2 bases at J, with 13 bases in the middle. There are 15 residues in the CDR3. DNA for the CDR3: TGTGCCAGCAGCGACGACCCGGGGACCTACAATGAGCAGTTCTTC. It encodes CASSDDPGTYNEQFF.

This clonotype was seen a few times. The rearrangement links TRBV4-1 to TRBJ2-7; TRBD2 matches 7 bases. Germline assignment: CDR1 MGHRA and CDR2 YSYEKL. The length of the CDR3 is 14 residues. The ends lost 3 bases at V and 6 bases at J; junction bases unmatched: 8. DNA of the CDR3: TGCGCCAGCAGCCAGAGTAAAGGCGGGGGCGAGCAGTACTTC. Amino acids: CASSQSKGGGEQYF.